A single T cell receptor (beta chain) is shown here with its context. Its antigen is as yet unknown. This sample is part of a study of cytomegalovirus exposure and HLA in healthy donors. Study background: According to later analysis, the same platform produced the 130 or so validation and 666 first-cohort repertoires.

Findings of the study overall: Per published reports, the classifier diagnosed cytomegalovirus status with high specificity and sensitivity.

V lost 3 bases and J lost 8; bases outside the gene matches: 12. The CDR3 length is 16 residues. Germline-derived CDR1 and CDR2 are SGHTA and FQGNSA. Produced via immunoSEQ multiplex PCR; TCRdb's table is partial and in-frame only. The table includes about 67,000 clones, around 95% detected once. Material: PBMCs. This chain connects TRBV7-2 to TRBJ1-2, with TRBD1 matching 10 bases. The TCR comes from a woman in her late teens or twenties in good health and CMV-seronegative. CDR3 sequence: CASSFRSTGTGEGYTF. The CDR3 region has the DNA TGTGCCAGCAGCTTCCGTAGCACCGGGACAGGGGAGGGCTACACCTTC.